This passage covers 13 T cell receptor beta chains from one sample sequenced in a study of ipilimumab plus nivolumab after autologous stem cell transplantation. Sequencing used immunoSEQ multiplex PCR; TCRdb keeps in-frame clones, though not all of them. The sample has about 43,000 clones; 70% to 90% are singletons. This specimen was PBMCs, taken in a trial of ipilimumab plus nivolumab as post-transplant consolidation. All receptors derive from a male donor with multiple myeloma.

In this sample, this clone turned up a few times. The V call is TRBV4-2, the J call TRBJ1-1, with a tentative D call TRBD1 (5 bases). V shed 4 bases and J shed 1 base, with 10 bases lying between them. The CDR3 loop spans 14 amino acids. Looked up from germline, CDR1 is LGHNA and CDR2 is YNFKEQ. CDR3 amino acids: CASSLAGENTEAFF. The CDR3 DNA follows: TGTGCCAGCAGCCTTGCGGGGGAGAACACTGAAGCTTTCTTT.

This chain uses TRBV19 with TRBJ2-1, with 10 positions matching TRBD2. Trimming removed 1 base from V and 7 bases from J; junction bases left unmatched: 1. Germline CDR1 LNHDA, CDR2 SQIVND (reference sequence). The CDR3 sequence is 14 residues long. The CDR3 is CASSIALAGNEQFF. The CDR3 DNA sequence: TGTGCCAGTAGTATAGCACTAGCGGGAAATGAGCAGTTCTTC.

The sample holds a few counts of this clone. This chain connects TRBV9 to TRBJ1-2; perhaps TRBD1 as D (6 bases). Trimming took off 4 bases at V and 6 bases at J, with 16 bases between the two ends. Germline CDR1 SGDLS, CDR2 YYNGEE. CDR3 length: 14 amino acids. CDR3 protein: CASSIHPGDDGYTF. CDR3 DNA sequence: TGTGCCAGCAGCATCCATCCAGGGGACGATGGCTACACCTTC.

V usage is TRBV11-2 and J usage is TRBJ2-3, with TRBD2 identical over 7 bases. Germline V gene sequence: CDR1 SGHAT, CDR2 FQNNGV. The CDR3 loop spans 17 amino acids. The V and J ends lost 5 bases and 0 bases, in that order; junction bases with no gene match: 11. CDR3 sequence: CASSVWDYLTSTDTQYF. The DNA for the CDR3 is TGTGCCAGCAGCGTTTGGGACTACCTTACTAGCACAGATACGCAGTATTTT.

This chain uses TRBV5-1 with TRBJ1-1; unclear D gene. Germline loops: CDR1 SGHRS, CDR2 YFSETQ. The CDR3 loop spans 14 amino acids. The V gene lost 2 bases and the J gene lost 1 base, with 9 bases spanning the gap. Written as DNA, the CDR3 is TGCGCCAGCAGCTTCGAGGTTGGGAACACTGAAGCTTTCTTT. As protein: CASSFEVGNTEAFF.

V is TRBV14 and J is TRBJ1-1; a weak D match, TRBD1 (5 bases). Germline assignment: CDR1 SGHDN and CDR2 FVKESK. CDR3 length: 14 residues. Deletions cut 0 bases from V and 10 bases from J, with 15 bases between. The CDR3 region has the DNA TGTGCCAGCAGCCAAGATTTAGCAGGGAGAAGAGCTTTCTTT. As protein: CASSQDLAGRRAFF.

The chain joins TRBV18 to TRBJ1-5; D remains ambiguous. There are 13 residues in the CDR3. V lost 2 bases and J 8 bases, leaving 10 bases between the germline ends. Looked up from germline, CDR1 is KGHSH and CDR2 is LQKENI. CDR3 nucleotide sequence: TGTGCCAGCTCACCAGGGTTGGGTGAGCCCCAGCATTTT. Translated: CASSPGLGEPQHF.

This clone was counted between two and nine times. The rearrangement links TRBV7-3 to TRBJ2-1; 8 positions agree with TRBD2. The CDR3 has 15 residues. Per the germline V gene, CDR1 is SGHTA and CDR2 is FQGTGA. The trim removed 2 bases at V and 4 bases at J, leaving 4 bases unmatched. DNA of the CDR3: TGTGCCAGCAGCTTAGCGGGGGGTCGTTACAATGAGCAGTTCTTC. Protein sequence: CASSLAGGRYNEQFF.

This rearrangement joins TRBV18 to TRBJ1-5; 7 nucleotides match TRBD1. The CDR3 runs 15 residues. Germline loops: CDR1 KGHSH, CDR2 LQKENI. The junction had 10 bases not matched to a gene; V was cut back by 2 bases and J by 9 bases. The CDR3 sequence: CASSPATGAEGPQHF. The DNA of the CDR3 is TGTGCCAGCTCACCAGCAACAGGGGCGGAGGGGCCCCAGCATTTT.

The chain joins TRBV30 to TRBJ1-4; no firm D call. This CDR3 spans 15 amino acids. The germline CDR1 and CDR2 sequences are GTSNPN and SVGIG (reference sequence). V lost 0 bases to trimming and J lost 0 bases, with 8 bases between them. CDR3 in amino acids: CAWSVGSATNEKLFF. The DNA for the CDR3 is TGTGCCTGGAGTGTAGGATCTGCAACTAATGAAAAACTGTTTTTT. Combining the CDR3 with reference TRBV30 and TRBJ1-4 gives the whole variable domain SQTIHQWPATLVQPVGSPLSLECTVEGTSNPNLYWYRQAAGRGLQLLFYSVGIGQISSEVPQNLSASRPQDRQFILSSKKLLLSDSGFYLCAWSVGSATNEKLFFGSGTQLSVL.

The chain recombines TRBV2 with TRBJ2-3; 10 bases map to TRBD2. The CDR3 spans 15 residues. V lost 4 bases to trimming and J lost 2 bases; unmatched junction nucleotides: 3. Germline V gene lookup returns CDR1 SNHLY and CDR2 FYNNEI. The CDR3 bases are TGTGCCAGCAGTGTCGGACTAGCGGTCACAGATACGCAGTATTTT. It encodes CASSVGLAVTDTQYF.

V usage is TRBV28 and J usage is TRBJ2-2; tentative D call: TRBD1 (6 bases). CDR3 size: 15 residues. The germline V and J ends were trimmed by 4 bases and 6 bases, with 15 bases remaining between them. Per germline, CDR1 MDHEN and CDR2 SYDVKM. The CDR3 DNA sequence: TGTGCCAGCAGTTGGGGACAAGGGACCGCCGGGGAGCTGTTTTTT. Amino acids: CASSWGQGTAGELFF.

This chain uses TRBV5-1 with TRBJ1-4; 10 bases line up with TRBD1. Germline V gene lookup returns CDR1 SGHRS and CDR2 YFSETQ. V trimming: 2 bases; J trimming: 5 bases; junction bases outside the gene matches: 3. The CDR3 covers 15 residues. The CDR3 sequence is CASSFLTGGNEKLFF. The DNA of the CDR3 is TGCGCCAGCAGCTTTCTGACAGGGGGCAATGAAAAACTGTTTTTT. Full variable domain (rest looked up from reference TRBV5-1 and TRBJ1-4): KAGVTQTPRYLIKTRGQQVTLSCSPISGHRSVSWYQQTPGQGLQFLFEYFSETQRNKGNFPGRFSGRQFSNSRSEMNVSTLELGDSALYLCASSFLTGGNEKLFFGSGTQLSVL.